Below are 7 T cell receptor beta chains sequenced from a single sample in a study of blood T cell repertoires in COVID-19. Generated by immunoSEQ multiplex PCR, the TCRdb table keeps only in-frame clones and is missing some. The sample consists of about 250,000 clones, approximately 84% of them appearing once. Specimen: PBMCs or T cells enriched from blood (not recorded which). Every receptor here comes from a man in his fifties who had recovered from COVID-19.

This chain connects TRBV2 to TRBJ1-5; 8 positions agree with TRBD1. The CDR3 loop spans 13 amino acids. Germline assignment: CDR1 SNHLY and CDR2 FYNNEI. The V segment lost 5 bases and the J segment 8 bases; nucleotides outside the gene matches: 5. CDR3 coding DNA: TGTGCCAGCAGTTTCAGGGGGCGAGAGCCCCAGCATTTT. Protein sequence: CASSFRGREPQHF. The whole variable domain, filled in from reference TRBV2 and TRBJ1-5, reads EPEVTQTPSHQVTQMGQEVILRCVPISNHLYFYWYRQILGQKVEFLVSFYNNEISEKSEIFDDQFSVERPDGSNFTLKIRSTKLEDSAMYFCASSFRGREPQHFGDGTRLSIL.

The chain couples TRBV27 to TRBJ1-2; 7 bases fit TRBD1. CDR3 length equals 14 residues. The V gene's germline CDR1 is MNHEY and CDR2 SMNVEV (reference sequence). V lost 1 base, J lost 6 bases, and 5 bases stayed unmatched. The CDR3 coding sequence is TGTGCCAGCAGTTTATTCTCAACAGGGGATGGCTACACCTTC. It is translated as CASSLFSTGDGYTF.

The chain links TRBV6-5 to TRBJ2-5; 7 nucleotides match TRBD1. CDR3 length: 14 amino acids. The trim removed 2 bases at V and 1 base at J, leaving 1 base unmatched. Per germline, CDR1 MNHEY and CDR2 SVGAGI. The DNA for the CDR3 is TGTGCCAGCAGTTACAGGGGGCCCCAAGAGACCCAGTACTTC. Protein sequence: CASSYRGPQETQYF.

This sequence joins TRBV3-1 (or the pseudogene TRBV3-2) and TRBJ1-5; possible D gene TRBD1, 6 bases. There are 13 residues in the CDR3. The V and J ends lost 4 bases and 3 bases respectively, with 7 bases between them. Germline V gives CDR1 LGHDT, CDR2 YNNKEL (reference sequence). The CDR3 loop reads CASSRDTNQPQHF. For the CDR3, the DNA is TGTGCCAGCAGCCGGGACACCAATCAGCCCCAGCATTTT.

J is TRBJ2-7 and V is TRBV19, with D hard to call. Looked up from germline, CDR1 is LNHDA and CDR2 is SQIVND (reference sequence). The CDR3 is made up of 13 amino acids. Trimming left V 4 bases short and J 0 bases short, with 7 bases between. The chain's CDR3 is CASSSVASYEQYF. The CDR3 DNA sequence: TGTGCCAGTAGTAGTGTAGCCTCCTACGAGCAGTACTTC.

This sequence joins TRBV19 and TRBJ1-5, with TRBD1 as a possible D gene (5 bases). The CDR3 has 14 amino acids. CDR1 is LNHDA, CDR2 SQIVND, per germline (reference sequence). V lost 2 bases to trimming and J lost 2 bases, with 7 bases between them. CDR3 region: CASSISGGNQPQHF. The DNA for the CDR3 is TGTGCCAGTAGTATATCGGGGGGCAATCAGCCCCAGCATTTT.

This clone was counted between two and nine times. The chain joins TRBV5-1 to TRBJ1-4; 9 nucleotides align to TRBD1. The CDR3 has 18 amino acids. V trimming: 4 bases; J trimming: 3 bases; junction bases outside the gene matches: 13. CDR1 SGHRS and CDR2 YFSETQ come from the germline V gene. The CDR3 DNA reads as TGCGCCAGCAGCCACACTATGGGACAGGGAGAACCTAATGAAAAACTGTTTTTT. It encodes CASSHTMGQGEPNEKLFF.